Below are 2 T cell receptor beta chains sequenced from a single sample in a study of T cell changes during pregnancy in multiple sclerosis. The data were produced by immunoSEQ multiplex PCR, yet TCRdb's version contains in-frame clones alone and is incomplete. The sample lists around 42,000 clones, around 92% occurring once. Sample: CD4+ T cells from peripheral blood mononuclear cells, taken in the third trimester of pregnancy. All receptors come from a female donor with multiple sclerosis, enrolled in a pregnancy study.

The chain couples TRBV19 to TRBJ2-6; D gene ambiguous. From germline, CDR1 is LNHDA and CDR2 SQIVND (reference sequence). The CDR3 has 15 residues. Trimming took 6 bases from V and 0 from J, leaving 9 bases between them. The CDR3 DNA reads as TGTGCCAGTAGGGAGAGCCTCTCTGGGGCCAACGTCCTGACTTTC. Its protein product is CASRESLSGANVLTF.

The V call is TRBV4-3, the J call TRBJ1-2; 10 bases are a match to TRBD1. In germline, CDR1 is LGHNA, CDR2 YSLEER. CDR3 length: 16 residues. J lost 4 bases, V lost 2 bases, and 7 bases had no gene match. CDR3 nucleotide sequence: TGCGCCAGCAGCCAATACCGGGACAGGGGATTCTATGGCTACACCTTC. Residues: CASSQYRDRGFYGYTF.